The present entry profiles one TCR beta chain with its context. This entry belongs to a study of cytomegalovirus exposure and HLA in healthy donors. For the study at large: Tens of millions of unique TCRs from HLA-typed donors made up an early data release.

Primers: 60 Vbeta forward and 13 Jbeta reverse. Authors' processing steps: In a later analysis, of around 83 million unique beta chains, about 12 million appeared in at least two donors. Data came from immunoSEQ multiplex PCR; TCRdb stores just in-frame clones and leaves some out. D and trimming were read from the DNA, whereas the V and J calls and clone size are those reported in that table. The data hold approximately 150,000 clones, with 80% to 90% observed a single time. J was trimmed by 6 bases and V by 4 bases; bases with no gene match: 6. In germline, CDR1 is LNHDA, CDR2 SQIVND (reference sequence). CDR3 length: 15 amino acids.

Sequencing was done on a sample of PBMCs. The origin of this receptor is a woman between 25 and 40 years old in good health and CMV-seropositive. The chain carries TRBV19 and TRBJ2-2, with TRBD1 matching 9 bases. As DNA, the CDR3 is TGTGCCAGTAGTACTTTTCGGGACAGGGCCGGGGAGCTGTTTTTT. Translated: CASSTFRDRAGELFF.